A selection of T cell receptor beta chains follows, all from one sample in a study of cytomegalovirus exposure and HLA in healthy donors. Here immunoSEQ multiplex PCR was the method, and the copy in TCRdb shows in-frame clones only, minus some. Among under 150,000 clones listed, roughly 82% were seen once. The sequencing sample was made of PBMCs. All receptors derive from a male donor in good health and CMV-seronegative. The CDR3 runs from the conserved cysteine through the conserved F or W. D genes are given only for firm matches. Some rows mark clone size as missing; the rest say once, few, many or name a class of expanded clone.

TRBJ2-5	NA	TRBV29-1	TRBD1	TGCAGCGGCCGAACAGGGGACGGCGTAGGGGAGCAGTACTTC	CSGRTGDGVGEQYF
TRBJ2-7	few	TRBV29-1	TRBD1	TGCAGCGCCACACCTTCACAGGGGTACGAGCAGTACTTC	CSATPSQGYEQYF
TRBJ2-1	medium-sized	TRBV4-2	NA	TGTGCCAGCAGCCCCCCTCGGGACTCTAACAATGAGCAGTTCTTC	CASSPPRDSNNEQFF
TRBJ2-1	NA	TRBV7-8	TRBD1	TGTGCCAGCAGCCTCGGACAGGGTTCATACAATGAGCAGTTCTTC	CASSLGQGSYNEQFF
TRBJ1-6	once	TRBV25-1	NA	TGTGCCAGCAGTGAATTTCTTTCACCCCTCCACTTT	CASSEFLSPLHF
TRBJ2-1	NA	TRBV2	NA	TGTGCCAGCCCACTCACGAGGGAATCGTACAATGAGCAGTTCTTC	CASPLTRESYNEQFF
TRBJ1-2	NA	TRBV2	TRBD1	TGTGCCAGCAGTGAGGAAGGCAGGGGGCCCACCTATGGCTACACCTTC	CASSEEGRGPTYGYTF
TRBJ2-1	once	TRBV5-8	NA	TGTGCCAGCAGCTTGGCAAAAGTCCCAGGTATTTACAATGAGCAGTTCTTC	CASSLAKVPGIYNEQFF
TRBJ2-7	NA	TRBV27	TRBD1	TGTGCCAGCAGTCGACAGGGGGGGCTCTACGAGCAGTACTTC	CASSRQGGLYEQYF
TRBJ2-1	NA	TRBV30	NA	TGTGCCTGGAGAGGCGGCGGAAAGTCCTACAATGAGCAGTTCTTC	CAWRGGGKSYNEQFF
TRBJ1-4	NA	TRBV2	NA	TGTGCCAGCAGTGAACCCTCTATTTGGGGGGGTAATGAAAAACTGTTTTTT	CASSEPSIWGGNEKLFF
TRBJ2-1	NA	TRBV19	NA	TGTGCCAGGCGTTGTAAGGGGGGGAATGAGCAGTTCTTC	CARRCKGGNEQFF
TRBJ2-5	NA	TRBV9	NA	TGTGCCAGCAGCCCCAACCAAGAGACCCAGTACTTC	CASSPNQETQYF
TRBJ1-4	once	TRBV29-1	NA	TGCAGCGGGAAGGACTCGATTAATGAAAAACTGTTTTTT	CSGKDSINEKLFF
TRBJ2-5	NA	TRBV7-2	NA	TGTGCCAGCAGCTGGTCGTCGGAGGGGACGCCAAACCAAGAGACCCAGTACTTC	CASSWSSEGTPNQETQYF
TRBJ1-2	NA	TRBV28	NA	TGTGCCAGCAGTTTATGGCAGGGGTCGGGCTATGGCTACACCTTC	CASSLWQGSGYGYTF
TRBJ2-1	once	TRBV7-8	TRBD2	TGTGCCAGCAGTCCGCCTGCTAGCGGAGGGGCTTATTACAATGAGCAGTTCTTC	CASSPPASGGAYYNEQFF
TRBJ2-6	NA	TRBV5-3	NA	TGTGCCAGAAGCCCAGGGACTGGGGCCAACGTCCTGACTTTC	CARSPGTGANVLTF
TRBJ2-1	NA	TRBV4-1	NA	TGCGCCAGCAGCCAAGACAGCAATGAGCAGTTCTTC	CASSQDSNEQFF
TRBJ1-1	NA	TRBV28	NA	TGTGCCAGCAGTTTAGTACAGGGTAAAGACACTGAAGCTTTCTTT	CASSLVQGKDTEAFF
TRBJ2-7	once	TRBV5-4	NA	TGTGCCAGCAGCCCTGGTGGAAGGAGCTCCTACGAGCAGTACTTC	CASSPGGRSSYEQYF
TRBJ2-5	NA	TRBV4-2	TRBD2	TGTGCCAGCAGCCCCTTAGTGGCTAGCGGGGAAGAGACCCAGTACTTC	CASSPLVASGEETQYF
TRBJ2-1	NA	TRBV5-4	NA	TGTGCCAGCAGCACCGCCCGACTAGGGCCGGATCTTGAGCAGTTCTTC	CASSTARLGPDLEQFF
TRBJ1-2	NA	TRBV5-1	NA	TGCGCCAGCAGCTTGTATAACTATGGCTACACCTTC	CASSLYNYGYTF
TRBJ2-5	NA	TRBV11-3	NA	TGTGCCAGCAGCCGAAGAGTAGGGGTACGAATCCAAGAGACCCAGTACTTC	CASSRRVGVRIQETQYF
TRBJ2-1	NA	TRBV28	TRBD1	TGTGCCAGCAGCTCCTCAGGCCAGGGACAGACCTACAATGAGCAGTTCTTC	CASSSSGQGQTYNEQFF
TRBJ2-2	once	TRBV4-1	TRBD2	TGCGCCAGCAGCCGCCACAGGACTAGCGGGAGTAATGGCGGGGAGCTGTTTTTT	CASSRHRTSGSNGGELFF
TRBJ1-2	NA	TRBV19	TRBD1	TGTGCCAGTAGGCCCCGGGACAGCTATGGCTACACCTTC	CASRPRDSYGYTF
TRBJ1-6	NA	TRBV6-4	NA	TGTGCCAGCAGTGACTCCGGGGGGCACTCACCCCTCCACTTT	CASSDSGGHSPLHF
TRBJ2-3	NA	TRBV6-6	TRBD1	TGTGCCAGCAGTTACGACAGGGGAAGAGGCACAGATACGCAGTATTTT	CASSYDRGRGTDTQYF
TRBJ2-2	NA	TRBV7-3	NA	TGTGCCAGCAGCTTAGGTCTGATAGAAAACACCGGGGAGCTGTTTTTT	CASSLGLIENTGELFF
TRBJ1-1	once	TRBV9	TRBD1	TGTGCCAGCAGCCCCCTGAGGGGACAGGGGAACACTGAAGCTTTCTTT	CASSPLRGQGNTEAFF
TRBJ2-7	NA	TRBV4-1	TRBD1	TGCGCCAGCAGCGCCCGGGACAGGGATCGAGTTGGGTCCCTTTACTTC	CASSARDRDRVGSLYF
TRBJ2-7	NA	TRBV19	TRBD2	TGTGCCAGTAGTATAGCTGCGGGGGGAAACTACGAGCAGTACTTC	CASSIAAGGNYEQYF
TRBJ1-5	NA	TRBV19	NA	TGTGCCAGTAGTCCATCGGCAGGGTTCCTTAGCAATCAGCCCCAGCATTTT	CASSPSAGFLSNQPQHF
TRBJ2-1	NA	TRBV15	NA	TGTGCCACCAGCAGATCATACCAGGGAAGCTACAATGAGCAGTTCTTC	CATSRSYQGSYNEQFF
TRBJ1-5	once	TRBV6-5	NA	TGTGCCAGCAGTTACTCGTTCTACCAGCCCCAGCATTTT	CASSYSFYQPQHF
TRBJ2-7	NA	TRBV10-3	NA	TGTGCCATCAGTGAAAACTTCTACGAGCAGTACTTC	CAISENFYEQYF
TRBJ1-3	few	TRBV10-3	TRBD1	TGTGCCATCAGTGGCGGACAGGGGGCAATACGAAACACCATATATTTT	CAISGGQGAIRNTIYF
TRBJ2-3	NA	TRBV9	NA	TGTGCCAGCAGCGTAGGATCGGGAATATCCGTTAACACAGATACGCAGTATTTT	CASSVGSGISVNTDTQYF
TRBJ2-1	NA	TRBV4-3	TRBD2	TGCGCCAGCAGCCAAACTGGGACTAGCGGGAGTACCTACAATGAGCAGTTCTTC	CASSQTGTSGSTYNEQFF
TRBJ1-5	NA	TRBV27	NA	TGTGCCAGCAGAGCAGGGGTTAGCAATCAGCCCCAGCATTTT	CASRAGVSNQPQHF
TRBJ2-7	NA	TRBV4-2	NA	TGTGCCAGCAGCCAAGATAACCCCCGCGGAGACGAGCAGTACTTC	CASSQDNPRGDEQYF
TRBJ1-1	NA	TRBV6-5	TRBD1	TGTGCCAGCAGTCGGCGGGGACAGTTGGACACTGAAGCTTTCTTT	CASSRRGQLDTEAFF
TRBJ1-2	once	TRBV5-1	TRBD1	TGCGCCAGCAGCCCGGGGGGACAGGGCTACAATGGCTACACCTTC	CASSPGGQGYNGYTF
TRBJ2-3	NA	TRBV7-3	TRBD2	TGTGCCAGCAGCCCCTCGGTACTAGCGGGAATCCCAACAGATACGCAGTATTTT	CASSPSVLAGIPTDTQYF
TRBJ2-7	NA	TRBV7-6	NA	TGTGCCAGCAGCTTAAGGGGGTCCTACGAGCAGTACTTC	CASSLRGSYEQYF
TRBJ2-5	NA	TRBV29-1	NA	TGCAGCGTTGAAGATTCCCTAGTGGAGACCCAGTACTTC	CSVEDSLVETQYF
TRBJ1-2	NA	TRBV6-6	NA	TGTGCCAGCATAGAAGTCGGGTCTAACTATGGCTACACCTTC	CASIEVGSNYGYTF
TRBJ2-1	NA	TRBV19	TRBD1	TGTGCCAGTAGTAGAACCGACAGGGTCCCTTCAAGCTCCTACAATGAGCAGTTCTTC	CASSRTDRVPSSSYNEQFF
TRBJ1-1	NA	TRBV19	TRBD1	TGTGCCAGTAGTATAGTGACAGGGAAGGAAACTGAAGCTTTCTTT	CASSIVTGKETEAFF
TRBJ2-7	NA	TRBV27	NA	TGTGCCAGCAGTTTATCTATGTACTCCTACGAGCAGTACTTC	CASSLSMYSYEQYF
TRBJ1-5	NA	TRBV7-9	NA	TGTTCCAGCAGCCGTCCGGGTCAGCCCCAGCATTTT	CSSSRPGQPQHF